This entry lists 5 T cell receptor beta chains sequenced from one sample in a study of blood T cells in healthy people across ages. Using a J-beta primer mix together with a sample-barcoded 5' primer, a second PCR was run for about 7 to 12 cycles. TCRdb re-derived calls from the 5' RACE reads in MiXCR, one entry per CDR3 protein. The sample lists roughly 800,000 distinct CDR3 sequences, approximately 25% occurring once. These same data were also listed under a study on T cells of mothers and their children.

Sequencing used blood. Source of these receptors: a boy aged 5-17 years in good health.

This clonotype showed up just a few times. This chain uses TRBV28 with TRBJ2-1; 12 bases are a match to TRBD2. Trimming cost V 4 bases and J 5 bases; bases outside gene matches: 3. This CDR3 comprises 15 residues. Germline V gene sequence: CDR1 MDHEN, CDR2 SYDVKM. The CDR3 loop is CASSSLAGGNNEQFF. DNA for the CDR3: TGTGCCAGCAGTTCACTAGCGGGGGGCAACAATGAGCAGTTCTTC.

The chain has TRBV25-1 and TRBJ2-1, with a possible D match to TRBD2 (6 bases). The J call may be faulty, since TRBJ2-5 better matches the DNA end. CDR1 is MGHDK and CDR2 is SYGVNS in the germline V gene. This CDR3 region has 15 residues. The CDR3 loop reads CASSDTAGLQETQYF. Here the CDR3 DNA reads TGTGCCAGCAGTGATACGGCGGGGCTGCAAGAGACCCAGTACTTC.

V is TRBV2 and J is TRBJ2-2; no definite D call. V lost 3 bases, J lost 2 bases, and 10 bases lay in between. The CDR3 runs 15 residues. CDR1 SNHLY and CDR2 FYNNEI come from the germline V gene. The CDR3: CASSEFETNTGELFF. The DNA of the CDR3 is TGTGCCAGCAGTGAGTTTGAGACCAACACCGGGGAGCTGTTTTTT.

The rearrangement uses TRBV18 and TRBJ2-5; 11 bases are a match to TRBD2. With 1 base clipped from V and 1 base from J, the junction kept 5 bases outside the gene matches. Looked up from germline, CDR1 is KGHSH and CDR2 is LQKENI. The CDR3 runs to 17 residues. Here the CDR3 reads CASSPRASGGTQETQYF. The CDR3 DNA is TGTGCCAGCTCACCACGCGCTAGCGGGGGGACCCAAGAGACCCAGTACTTC.

There are a few counts of this clonotype. The CDR3 protein is CASSPDRGWQGYTF. The CDR3 DNA sequence: TGTGCCAGCAGCCCGGACAGGGGATGGCAGGGCTACACCTTC. The V and J genes are TRBV7-9 and TRBJ1-2; 9 nucleotides agree with TRBD1. Trimming at V came to 5 bases and at J to 8 bases, leaving 9 bases not matched to a gene. This CDR3 has 14 residues. Germline V gives CDR1 SEHNR, CDR2 FQNEAQ (reference sequence).